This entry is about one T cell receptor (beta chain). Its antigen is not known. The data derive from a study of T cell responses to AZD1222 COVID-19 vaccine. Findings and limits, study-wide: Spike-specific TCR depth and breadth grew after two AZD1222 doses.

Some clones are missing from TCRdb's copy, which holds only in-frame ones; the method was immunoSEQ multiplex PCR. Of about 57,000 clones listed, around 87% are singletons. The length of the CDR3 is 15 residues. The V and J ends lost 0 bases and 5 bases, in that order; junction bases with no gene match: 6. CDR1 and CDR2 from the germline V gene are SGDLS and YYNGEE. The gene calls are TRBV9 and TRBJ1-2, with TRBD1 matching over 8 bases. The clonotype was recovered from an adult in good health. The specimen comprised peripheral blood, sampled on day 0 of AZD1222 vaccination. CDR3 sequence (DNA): TGTGCCAGCAGCGTAGGACGACAGGGGTTTTATGGCTACACCTTC. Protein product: CASSVGRQGFYGYTF. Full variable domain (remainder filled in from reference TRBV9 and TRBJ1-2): DSGVTQTPKHLITATGQRVTLRCSPRSGDLSVYWYQQSLDQGLQFLIQYYNGEERAKGNILERFSAQQFPDLHSELNLSSLELGDSALYFCASSVGRQGFYGYTFGSGTRLTVV.